In its sample, the clone carrying this T cell receptor (beta chain) was seen many times. The antigen is unknown. Each TCR beta library was made by quantitative 5'-RACE that incorporated molecular barcodes. MiXCR, run by TCRdb on the 5' RACE reads, gives a single entry per CDR3 protein. This sample has 200,000 to 300,000 distinct CDR3 sequences, with roughly 8.2% found just once. These data originate in a study of CD8 T cells in ankylosing spondylitis. General observations from the study: Past studies reported some motif variants in reactive arthritis synovial fluid and blood. Disease-linked clones had a CD8+ phenotype and relatively low frequency in peripheral blood. Reportedly, significant enrichment of disease-linked clones occurred in matched ankylosing spondylitis synovial fluid.

The V end lost 3 bases, the J end lost 0 bases, and 10 bases lay between the germline ends. Germline-derived CDR1 and CDR2 are MDHEN and SYDVKM. CDR3 length: 15 amino acids. The TCR originated in a female donor with ankylosing spondylitis or in good health (not recorded which). The chain uses TRBV28 and TRBJ2-3; a weak D match, TRBD2 (5 bases). Sequences were obtained from blood, either unsorted or a sorted T cell fraction (not recorded which). In DNA form, the CDR3 reads TGTGCCAGCAGTTTCGGAGCGGAGAGCACAGATACGCAGTATTTT. It specifies CASSFGAESTDTQYF.